This section outlines one T cell receptor (beta chain) sequence together with its context. Data came from immunoSEQ multiplex PCR; TCRdb stores just in-frame clones and leaves some out. The repertoire consists of 90,000 to 150,000 clones, with more than 75% occurring once and the leading ten covering over 10%. The V gene's germline CDR1 is LNHDA and CDR2 SQIVND (reference sequence). Trimming pared 4 bases from V and 1 base from J, leaving 13 bases between. The CDR3 covers 15 residues. The data derive from a study of control samples from healthy donors and cancer patients. The rearrangement links TRBV19 to TRBJ1-1; no clear D. The TCR comes from a man in his thirties or forties in good health. The sample was blood. The CDR3, as DNA: TGTGCCAGTAGTACATCTAGTCGGGGGAACACTGAAGCTTTCTTT. It yields the protein CASSTSSRGNTEAFF.